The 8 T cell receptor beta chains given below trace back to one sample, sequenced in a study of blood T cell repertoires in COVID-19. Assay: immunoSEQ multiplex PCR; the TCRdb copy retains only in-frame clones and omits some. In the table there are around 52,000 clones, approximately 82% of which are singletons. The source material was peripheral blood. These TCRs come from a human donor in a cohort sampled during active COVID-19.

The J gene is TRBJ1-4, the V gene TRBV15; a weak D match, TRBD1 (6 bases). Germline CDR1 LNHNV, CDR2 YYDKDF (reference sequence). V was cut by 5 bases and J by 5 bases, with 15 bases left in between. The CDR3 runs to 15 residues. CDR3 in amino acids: CATSSSQGLNEKLFF. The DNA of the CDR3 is TGTGCCACCAGCTCGTCCCAGGGGCTCAATGAAAAACTGTTTTTT.

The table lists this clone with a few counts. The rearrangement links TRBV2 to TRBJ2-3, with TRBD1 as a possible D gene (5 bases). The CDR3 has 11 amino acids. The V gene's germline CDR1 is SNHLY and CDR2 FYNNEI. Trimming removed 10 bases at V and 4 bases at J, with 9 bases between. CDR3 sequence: CAKRGPDTQYF. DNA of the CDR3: TGTGCCAAAAGGGGCCCAGATACGCAGTATTTT.

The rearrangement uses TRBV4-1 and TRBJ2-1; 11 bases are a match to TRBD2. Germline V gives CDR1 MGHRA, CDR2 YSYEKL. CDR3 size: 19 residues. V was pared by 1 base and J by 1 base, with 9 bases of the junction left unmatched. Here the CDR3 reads CASSQVSRLAGLSYNEQFF. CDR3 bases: TGCGCCAGCAGCCAAGTAAGTCGACTAGCGGGGCTATCCTACAATGAGCAGTTCTTC.

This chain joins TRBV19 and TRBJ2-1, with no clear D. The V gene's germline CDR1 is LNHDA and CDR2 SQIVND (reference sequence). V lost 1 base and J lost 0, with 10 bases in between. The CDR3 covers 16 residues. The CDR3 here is CASSIGARISYNEQFF. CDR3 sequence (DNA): TGTGCCAGTAGTATAGGGGCCAGGATCTCCTACAATGAGCAGTTCTTC.

CDR3 amino acids: CASSQEGGARSNQPQHF. The CDR3 nucleotides read TGTGCCAGCAGCCAAGAAGGAGGGGCAAGAAGCAATCAGCCCCAGCATTTT. The chain is built from TRBV3-1 (or the pseudogene TRBV3-2) and TRBJ1-5, with TRBD1 as a possible D gene (5 bases). Germline CDR1 reads LGHDT; CDR2 reads YNNKEL (reference sequence). V gave up 0 bases and J gave up 1 base, with 13 bases separating them. The CDR3 contains 17 residues.

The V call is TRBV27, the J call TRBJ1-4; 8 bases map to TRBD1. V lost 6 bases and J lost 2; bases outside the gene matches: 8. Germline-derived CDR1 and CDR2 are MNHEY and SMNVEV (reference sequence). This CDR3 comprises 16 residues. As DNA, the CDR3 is TGTGCCAGCAGCGACAGGGGCGGGTGGACTAATGAAAAACTGTTTTTT. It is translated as CASSDRGGWTNEKLFF.

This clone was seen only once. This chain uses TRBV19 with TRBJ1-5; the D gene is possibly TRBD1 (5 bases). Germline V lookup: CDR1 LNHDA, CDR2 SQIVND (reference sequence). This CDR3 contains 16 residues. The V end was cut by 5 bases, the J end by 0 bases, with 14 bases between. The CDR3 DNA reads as TGTGCCAGTAGTCAAGGTCGGGGGTTTAGCAATCAGCCCCAGCATTTT. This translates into CASSQGRGFSNQPQHF.

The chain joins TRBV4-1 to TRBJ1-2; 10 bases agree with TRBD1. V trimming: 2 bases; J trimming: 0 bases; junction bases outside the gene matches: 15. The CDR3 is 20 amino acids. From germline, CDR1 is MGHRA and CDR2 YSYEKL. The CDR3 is CASSQNILTGGSPSNYGYTF. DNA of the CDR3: TGCGCCAGCAGCCAAAACATACTGACAGGGGGCTCTCCTTCTAACTATGGCTACACCTTC.